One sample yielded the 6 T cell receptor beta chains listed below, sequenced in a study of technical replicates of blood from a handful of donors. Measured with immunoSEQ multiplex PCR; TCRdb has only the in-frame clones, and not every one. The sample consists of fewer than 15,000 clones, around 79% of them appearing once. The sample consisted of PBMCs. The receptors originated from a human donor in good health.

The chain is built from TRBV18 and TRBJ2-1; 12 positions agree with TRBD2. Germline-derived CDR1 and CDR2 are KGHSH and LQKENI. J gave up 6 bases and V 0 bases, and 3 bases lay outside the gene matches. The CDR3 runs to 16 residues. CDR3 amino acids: CASSPPTGLAGNEQFF. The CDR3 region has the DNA TGTGCCAGCTCACCACCGACGGGACTAGCGGGCAATGAGCAGTTCTTC.

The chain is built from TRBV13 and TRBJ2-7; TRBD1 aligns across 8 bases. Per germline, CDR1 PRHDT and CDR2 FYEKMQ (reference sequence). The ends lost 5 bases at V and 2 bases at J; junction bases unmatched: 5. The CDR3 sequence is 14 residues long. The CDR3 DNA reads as TGTGCCAGCAGCCCATCGACAGGGGCCTACGAGCAGTACTTC. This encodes CASSPSTGAYEQYF.

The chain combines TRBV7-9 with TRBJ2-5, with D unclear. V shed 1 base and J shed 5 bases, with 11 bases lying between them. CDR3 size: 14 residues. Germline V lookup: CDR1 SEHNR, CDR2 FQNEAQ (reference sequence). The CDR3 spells CASSLVRGFETQYF. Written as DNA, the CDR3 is TGTGCCAGCAGCTTAGTGAGAGGATTCGAGACCCAGTACTTC.

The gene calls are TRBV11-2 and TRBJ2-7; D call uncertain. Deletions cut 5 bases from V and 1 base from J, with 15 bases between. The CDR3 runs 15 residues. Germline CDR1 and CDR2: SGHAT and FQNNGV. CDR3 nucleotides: TGTGCCAGCAGCCCTCCCCCTGCAGTTTCCTACGAGCAGTACTTC. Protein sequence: CASSPPPAVSYEQYF.

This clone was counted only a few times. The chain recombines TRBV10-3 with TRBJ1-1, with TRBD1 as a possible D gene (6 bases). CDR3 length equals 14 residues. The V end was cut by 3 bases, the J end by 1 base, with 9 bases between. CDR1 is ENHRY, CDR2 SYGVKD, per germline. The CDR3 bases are TGTGCCATCAGTGATCCAGGGGAGAACACTGAAGCTTTCTTT. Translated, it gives CAISDPGENTEAFF.

The CDR3 DNA follows: TGTGCCAGCAGCCGCGGGACGTCCGCTAGCACAGATACGCAGTATTTT. It specifies CASSRGTSASTDTQYF. V and J are TRBV25-1 and TRBJ2-3; possibly TRBD2 for D (6 bases). Germline CDR1 and CDR2: MGHDK and SYGVNS. The CDR3 totals 16 residues. V gave up 6 bases and J gave up 0 bases, with 16 bases separating them.